This T cell receptor beta chain comes out of a study of cytomegalovirus exposure and HLA in healthy donors. This clone was seen just once. A junction boundary mismatches the germline segment, possibly from a read error. 60 Vbeta and 13 Jbeta primers were used in PCR. Sequenced by immunoSEQ multiplex PCR; TCRdb stores in-frame clones only, minus some. This table holds some 160,000 clones, under 90% found once. The CDR3 contains 12 residues. The germline gives CDR1 SEHNR, CDR2 FQNEAQ (reference sequence). This chain links TRBV7-9 with TRBJ2-2, with D possibly being TRBD2 (5 bases). The source is a man younger than 30 in good health and CMV-seronegative. The sequenced material came from PBMCs. CDR3 bases: TGTTCCAGCAGCTTAGGAGAGGGCGGGCTGTTTTTT. Protein sequence: CSSSLGEGGLFF.